A single sample gave rise to the 13 T cell receptor beta chains below, sequenced in a study of cytomegalovirus exposure and HLA in healthy donors. Data came from immunoSEQ multiplex PCR; TCRdb stores just in-frame clones and leaves some out. Here the sample spans 250,000 to 350,000 clones, more than 75% being singletons. The sequenced sample consisted of PBMCs. Every receptor here comes from a young woman in good health and CMV-seronegative.

This clone has only one observation. The chain employs TRBV7-9 and TRBJ1-4, with unresolved D. Deletions cut 1 base from V and 3 bases from J, with 9 bases between. Germline V gene data show CDR1 as SEHNR and CDR2 as FQNEAQ (reference sequence). The CDR3 is 15 amino acids. CDR3 nucleotides: TGTGCCAGCAGCTTAGAGGCAGCGCCTAATGAAAAACTGTTTTTT. Translation gives CASSLEAAPNEKLFF.

The count of this clone is one. The rearrangement joins TRBV4-1 to TRBJ2-7, with unresolved D. V was shortened by 2 bases and J by 2 bases, with 13 bases between the two germline ends. This CDR3 spans 15 amino acids. CDR1 is MGHRA, CDR2 YSYEKL, per germline. The CDR3 spells CASSQRRGDTYEQYF. Written as DNA, the CDR3 is TGCGCCAGCAGCCAAAGGCGCGGCGATACCTACGAGCAGTACTTC.

This chain links TRBV5-4 with TRBJ2-7, with 9 bases fitting TRBD2. From germline, CDR1 is SGHNT and CDR2 YYREEE (reference sequence). Germline trimming cut 0 bases from V and 3 bases from J; bases unmatched to any gene: 13. The CDR3 sequence is 18 residues long. The CDR3 DNA reads as TGTGCCAGCAGCTTGGATCTTAATGGTGGGACTAGCTTCTACGAGCAGTACTTC. Translated, it gives CASSLDLNGGTSFYEQYF.

V usage is TRBV5-6 and J usage is TRBJ2-7, with D uncertain. The CDR3 contains 12 residues. Germline V lookup: CDR1 SGHDT, CDR2 YYEEEE. Trimming removed 4 bases at V and 4 bases at J, with 9 bases between. The CDR3 protein is CASSQNSYEQYF. The CDR3 DNA sequence: TGTGCCAGCAGCCAAAACAGTTACGAGCAGTACTTC.

J is TRBJ1-2 and V is TRBV7-6; D not certain. The CDR3 consists of 12 residues. The germline V gene encodes CDR1 SGHVS and CDR2 FNYEAQ. V lost 1 base, J lost 8 bases, and 8 bases lay in between. The CDR3 sequence: CASSLGPGGYTF. The CDR3 bases are TGTGCCAGCAGCTTAGGGCCGGGGGGCTACACCTTC.

The rearrangement uses TRBV25-1 and TRBJ2-3; possible D gene TRBD2, 5 bases. CDR1 and CDR2 (germline): MGHDK, SYGVNS. V was cut by 3 bases and J by 4 bases, with 14 bases left in between. The CDR3 contains 15 residues. The CDR3 spells CASSERARAADTQYF. CDR3 coding DNA: TGTGCCAGCAGTGAGCGGGCGCGGGCAGCAGATACGCAGTATTTT.

The chain has TRBV6-1 and TRBJ1-5, with D unresolved. CDR1 MNHNS and CDR2 SASEGT come from the germline V gene. Trimming removed 2 bases at V and 6 bases at J, with 17 bases between. The CDR3 contains 16 residues. The CDR3 is CASSELGSQGGQPQHF. In DNA form, the CDR3 reads TGTGCCAGCAGTGAACTCGGCAGCCAAGGAGGTCAGCCCCAGCATTTT.

In DNA, the CDR3 is TGTGCCAGCAGTTACCTGCTACCTGAAGCTTTCTTT. This encodes CASSYLLPEAFF. The chain couples TRBV11-2 to TRBJ1-1; no firm D call. From germline, CDR1 is SGHAT and CDR2 FQNNGV. This CDR3 region has 12 residues. Trimming took 6 bases from V and 6 from J, leaving 11 bases between them.

The genes are TRBV19 and TRBJ2-2; TRBD2 aligns across 7 bases. In germline, CDR1 is LNHDA, CDR2 SQIVND (reference sequence). The CDR3 sequence is 16 residues long. J lost 0 bases, V lost 1 base, and 2 bases had no gene match. The CDR3 loop reads CASSIAGLSNTGELFF. The CDR3 bases are TGTGCCAGTAGTATAGCGGGACTATCGAACACCGGGGAGCTGTTTTTT. The whole variable domain, remainder taken from reference TRBV19 and TRBJ2-2, is DGGITQSPKYLFRKEGQNVTLSCEQNLNHDAMYWYRQDPGQGLRLIYYSQIVNDFQKGDIAEGYSVSREKKESFPLTVTSAQKNPTAFYLCASSIAGLSNTGELFFGEGSRLTVL.

This clone was seen only once. The rearrangement joins TRBV4-3 to TRBJ2-1; 9 nucleotides match TRBD2. CDR1 LGHNA and CDR2 YSLEER come from the germline V gene. This CDR3 has 17 amino acids. Trimming cost V 3 bases and J 6 bases; bases outside gene matches: 12. DNA for the CDR3: TGCGCCAGCAGCCAGGGAGCGGGAGGTGACTTTCGCAATGAGCAGTTCTTC. Translation: CASSQGAGGDFRNEQFF.

A single count supports this clone. V usage is TRBV7-8 and J usage is TRBJ1-2; D might be TRBD1 (6 bases). Germline V CDR1 and CDR2: SGHVS, FQNEAQ. Trimming stripped 8 bases from V and 5 bases from J, with 15 bases between. The CDR3 is 13 residues long. CDR3 sequence: CASAGEGRYGYTF. The CDR3, as DNA: TGTGCCAGCGCAGGGGAAGGACGTTATGGCTACACCTTC.

The chain carries TRBV5-6 and TRBJ2-7, with a possible D match to TRBD1 (6 bases). With 3 bases removed from V and 3 bases from J, the gap between germline ends came to 10 bases. The germline CDR1 and CDR2 sequences are SGHDT and YYEEEE. The CDR3 has 13 residues. CDR3 coding DNA: TGTGCCAGCAGCTCACCAGGGGTCTACGAGCAGTACTTC. This translates into CASSSPGVYEQYF.

The chain employs TRBV6-5 and TRBJ1-1; possible D gene TRBD1, 5 bases. Trimming cost V 7 bases and J 1 base, with 10 bases left between them. The V gene's germline CDR1 is MNHEY and CDR2 SVGAGI. This CDR3 contains 13 residues. This CDR3 reads CASIKQGNTEAFF. CDR3 coding DNA: TGTGCCAGCATTAAGCAGGGGAACACTGAAGCTTTCTTT.